This entry concerns a single T cell receptor beta chain. Only a few counts were recorded for this clone. What antigen it recognizes has not been identified. No base quality information exists; no much larger clone differs at one position. The sample originates from a study of blood T cell repertoires in COVID-19 (TCRdb year 2020). Study-wide context: Collaborator samples came from the United States, Italy and Spain and covered acute and convalescent phases of COVID-19. The material from the prospective study consisted of cDNA or gDNA derived from T cells, B-cell-depleted T cells, or PBMCs. Deeply sampled blood TCRbeta repertoires from subjects exposed to, actively infected with, or recovered from COVID-19 were included in the dataset. The repertoires were released in a freely available public database meant as a resource for research on the immune response to SARS-CoV-2. Samples were obtained from the ongoing ImmuneRACE study (first 160 participants) and from over 1,000 subjects provided by 6 global collaborators. Nearly every sample came with metadata listing a de-identified subject ID, COVID-19 status, age in years and sex. Where available, HLA class I and class II types were obtained from metadata supplied by the sample provider rather than from assay-based typing. The paper's findings and limits, for the study overall: Clinical and demographic metadata were provided uncurated, with the amount varying by source and participant.

Trimming costs V 3 bases and J 6 bases, and their ends lie 14 bases apart. Spanning cysteine to phenylalanine, the CDR3 consists of 13 amino acids. CDR3 DNA only is kept here, 39 bases in frame from base 1. From the germline V gene, CDR1 is SQVTM and CDR2 is ANQGSEA. Each collaborating institution followed its own protocols to collect whole blood in K2EDTA tubes. For TCRbeta analysis, collaborators shipped samples as frozen whole blood, isolated PBMCs, or DNA extracted from either of those sample types. TCRbeta CDR3 regions were amplified from genomic DNA using the immunoSEQ Assay, a bias-controlled multiplex PCR. In the original analysis: Nucleated cell counts per sample were estimated from amplification of reference gene primers within the assay. Sequence reads were collapsed and filtered to measure the absolute abundance of every unique TCRbeta CDR3 rearrangement. For each sample, productive Simpson clonality was calculated as the square root of Simpson's diversity index across productive rearrangements. TCRdb's version of the immuneACCESS table is confined to in-frame rearrangements and falls short of the full clone set. An unresolved V gene accounts for under half of the shortfall where checked; the remainder is of unknown origin. V and J calls and clone size are as listed in that table; D and trimming were resolved from the DNA. A total of around 100,000 clones appear in this sample, approximately 88% of them only once. Clones ranked in the top ten supply 11% of the sample.

This chain joins TRBV29-1 to TRBJ2-5; tentative D gene TRBD2, with 6 bases matching. Sequencing was done on a sample of peripheral blood. This clonotype originated in a man older than 75 with acute or convalescent COVID-19. The nucleotides read TGCAGCGTTGAGGGGTCAGGGAGGCAGACCCAGTACTTC. This yields the protein CSVEGSGRQTQYF.